This TCR beta chain appears in the sequencing data of a study of blood T cell repertoires in COVID-19. Study-level information: Samples of COVID-19 (acute and convalescent) were obtained from the United States, Italy and Spain. PBMCs, B-cell-depleted T cells, or T cells were the source of the cDNA or gDNA that made up the material.

Seattle's enrolled individuals joined amid active infection and were then monitored longitudinally. Original handling: Nucleated cell counts were estimated from reference gene primer amplification. The assay was immunoSEQ multiplex PCR, and TCRdb's table has in-frame clones only and misses some. V, J and clone size reflect that table, while D and trimming were determined from the DNA. In the table there are over 90,000 clones, roughly 87% of which are singletons. The clonotype was recovered from a woman aged 45-65 years with COVID-19, enrolled during active disease. Sequencing used peripheral blood.

The chain's CDR3 is CASSLIGGDTLFYGYTF. The CDR3 region has the DNA TGTGCCAGCAGTTTAATTGGTGGGGACACCCTTTTCTATGGCTACACCTTC. V is TRBV28 and J is TRBJ1-2; TRBD1 is a possible D gene (6 bases). The V gene lost 2 bases and the J gene lost 4 bases, with 20 bases spanning the gap. CDR3 length equals 17 residues. Germline CDR1 and CDR2: MDHEN and SYDVKM.